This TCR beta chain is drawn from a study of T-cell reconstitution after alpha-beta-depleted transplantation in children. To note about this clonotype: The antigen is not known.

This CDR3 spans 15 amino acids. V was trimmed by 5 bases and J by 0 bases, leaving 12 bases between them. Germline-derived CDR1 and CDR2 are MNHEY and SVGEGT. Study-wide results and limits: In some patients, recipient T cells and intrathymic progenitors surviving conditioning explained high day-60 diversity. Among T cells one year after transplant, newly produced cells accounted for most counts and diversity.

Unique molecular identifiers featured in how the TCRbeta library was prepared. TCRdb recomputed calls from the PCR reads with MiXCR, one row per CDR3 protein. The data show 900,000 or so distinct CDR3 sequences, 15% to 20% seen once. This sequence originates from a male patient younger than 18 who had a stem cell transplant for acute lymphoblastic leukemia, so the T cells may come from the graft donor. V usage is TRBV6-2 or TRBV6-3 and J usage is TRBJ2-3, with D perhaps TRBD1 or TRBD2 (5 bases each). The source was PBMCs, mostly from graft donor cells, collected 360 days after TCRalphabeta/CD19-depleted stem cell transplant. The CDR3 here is CASSGGVGSTDTQYF. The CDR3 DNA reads TGTGCCAGCAGTGGGGGTGTAGGGAGCACAGATACGCAGTATTTT.